The 2 T cell receptor beta chains in this list originate from one sample, sequenced in a study of response to subunit inactivated influenza vaccine. Using its own MiXCR run on the RT-PCR reads, TCRdb lists one record per CDR3 protein. This repertoire shows hundreds of thousands of distinct CDR3 sequences, approximately 17% found once; its top ten account for roughly a tenth. The sequences come from PBMCs from blood, collected 4 to 6 days after vaccination. The source of these receptors is a man aged 45 to 65 who received an inactivated influenza vaccine.

This clonotype has a count of ten or more. V gene TRBV7-2 combines with J gene TRBJ1-2; D is perhaps TRBD1 (5 bases). The CDR3 runs 14 residues. The germline CDR1 and CDR2 sequences are SGHTA and FQGNSA. V lost 3 bases and J lost 4, with 12 bases in between. The CDR3 DNA reads as TGTGCCAGCAGCTTGAAGGGGCAGGGCTATGGCTACACCTTC. Translating gives CASSLKGQGYGYTF.

This clonotype has more than one count but fewer than ten. This chain joins TRBV5-1 and TRBJ2-3; a weak D match, TRBD2 (6 bases). Germline V CDR1 and CDR2: SGHRS, YFSETQ. Trimming took off 4 bases at V and 4 bases at J, with 16 bases between the two ends. CDR3 length: 15 amino acids. In nucleotides, the CDR3 is TGCGCCAGCAGCCGTAACGGGGAGGTGGCAGATACGCAGTATTTT. Translated: CASSRNGEVADTQYF.